The clone carrying this TCR beta chain was seen a few times. Its antigen is as yet unknown. This sample was included in a study of cytomegalovirus exposure and HLA in healthy donors. Background on the study: 81% of several hundred genotyped donors fell in the Caucasian-associated ancestry cluster. Overall study findings and caveats: The study listed 164 cytomegalovirus-associated TCR beta chains. The authors judged a highly shared variant cluster likely a sequencing artifact. Another analysis was done later, and it associated fewer than 20,000 TCR beta sequences with HLA alleles at 0.05 false discovery rate.

PCR involved 60 Vbeta and 13 Jbeta primers. Sequencing used immunoSEQ multiplex PCR; TCRdb keeps in-frame clones, though not all of them. The sample contains around 150,000 clones, roughly 87% of which appear only once. The CDR3 runs to 11 residues. CDR1 is DFQATT and CDR2 is SNEGSKA in the germline V gene (reference sequence). The TCR was taken from a woman in her thirties or forties in good health and CMV-seronegative. The chain links TRBV20-1 to TRBJ2-1; 7 bases are shared with TRBD2. The sequenced sample consisted of PBMCs. In DNA, the CDR3 is TGCAGCTGCGGGAGAGGCAATGAGCAGTTCTTC. This codes for CSCGRGNEQFF.